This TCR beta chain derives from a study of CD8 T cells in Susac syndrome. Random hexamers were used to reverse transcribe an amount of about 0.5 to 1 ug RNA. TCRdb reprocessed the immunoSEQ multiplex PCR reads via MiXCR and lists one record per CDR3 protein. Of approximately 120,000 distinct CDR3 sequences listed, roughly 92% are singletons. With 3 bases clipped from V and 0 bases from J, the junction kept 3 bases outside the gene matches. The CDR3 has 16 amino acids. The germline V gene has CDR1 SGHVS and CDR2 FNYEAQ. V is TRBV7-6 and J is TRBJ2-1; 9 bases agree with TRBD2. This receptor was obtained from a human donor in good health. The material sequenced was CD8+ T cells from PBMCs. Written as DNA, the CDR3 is TGTGCCAGCAGCTTTGCGGGGGGGAGCTCCTACAATGAGCAGTTCTTC. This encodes CASSFAGGSSYNEQFF.